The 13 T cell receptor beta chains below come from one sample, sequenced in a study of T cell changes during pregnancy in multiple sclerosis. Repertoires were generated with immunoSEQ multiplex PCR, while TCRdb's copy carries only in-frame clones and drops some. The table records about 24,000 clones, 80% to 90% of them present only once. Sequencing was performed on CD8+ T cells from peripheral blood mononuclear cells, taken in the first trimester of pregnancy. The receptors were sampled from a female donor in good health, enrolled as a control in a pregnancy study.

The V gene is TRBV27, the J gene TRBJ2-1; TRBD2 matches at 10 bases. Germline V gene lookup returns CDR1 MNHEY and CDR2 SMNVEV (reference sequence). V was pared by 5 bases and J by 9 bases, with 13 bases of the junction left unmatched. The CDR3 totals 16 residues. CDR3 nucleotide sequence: TGTGCCAGCAGTCGCCCGACTAGCGGGTCAGGGGCTGAGCAGTTCTTC. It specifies CASSRPTSGSGAEQFF.

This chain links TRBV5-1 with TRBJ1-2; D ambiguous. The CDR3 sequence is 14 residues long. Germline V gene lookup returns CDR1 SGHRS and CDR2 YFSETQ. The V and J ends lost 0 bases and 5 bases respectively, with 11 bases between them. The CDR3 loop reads CASSLAEPWYGYTF. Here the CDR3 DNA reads TGCGCCAGCAGCTTGGCTGAGCCCTGGTATGGCTACACCTTC. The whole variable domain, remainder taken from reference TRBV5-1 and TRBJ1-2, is KAGVTQTPRYLIKTRGQQVTLSCSPISGHRSVSWYQQTPGQGLQFLFEYFSETQRNKGNFPGRFSGRQFSNSRSEMNVSTLELGDSALYLCASSLAEPWYGYTFGSGTRLTVV.

The CDR3 sequence is CASSPRGGRVIHNEQFF. Here the CDR3 DNA reads TGTGCCAGCAGTCCAAGGGGGGGCAGAGTCATTCACAATGAGCAGTTCTTC. The V call is TRBV14, the J call TRBJ2-1; a weak D match, TRBD2 (7 bases). From germline, CDR1 is SGHDN and CDR2 FVKESK. Trimming cost V 6 bases and J 5 bases, with 23 bases left between them. CDR3 size: 17 residues.

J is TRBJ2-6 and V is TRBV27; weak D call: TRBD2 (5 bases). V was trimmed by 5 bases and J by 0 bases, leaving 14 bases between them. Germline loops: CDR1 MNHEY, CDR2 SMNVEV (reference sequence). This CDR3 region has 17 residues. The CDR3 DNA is TGTGCCAGCAGTAATGGCGGGCAAAACTCTGGGGCCAACGTCCTGACTTTC. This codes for CASSNGGQNSGANVLTF.

CDR3 in DNA: TGTGCCAGCAGCTTTCGAGACAGGGGGGTTTACGAGCAGTACTTC. Protein product: CASSFRDRGVYEQYF. This chain connects TRBV5-8 to TRBJ2-7, with 9 bases lining up with TRBD1. This CDR3 spans 15 amino acids. Germline loops: CDR1 SGHTS, CDR2 YDEGEE. The V gene end was trimmed by 2 bases and the J gene end by 4 bases; junction bases not matched to a gene: 7.

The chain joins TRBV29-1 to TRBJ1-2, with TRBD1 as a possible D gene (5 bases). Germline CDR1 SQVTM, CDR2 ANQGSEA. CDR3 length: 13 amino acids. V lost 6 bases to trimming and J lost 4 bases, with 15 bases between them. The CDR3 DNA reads TGCAGCGTCAGAGGAGGGGAGGTCTATGGCTACACCTTC. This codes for CSVRGGEVYGYTF.

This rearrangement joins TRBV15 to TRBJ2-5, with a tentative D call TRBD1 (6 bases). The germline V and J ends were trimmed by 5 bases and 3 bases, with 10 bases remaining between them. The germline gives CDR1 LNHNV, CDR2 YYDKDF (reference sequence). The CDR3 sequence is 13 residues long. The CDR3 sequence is CATSWRQEETQYF. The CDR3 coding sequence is TGTGCCACCAGCTGGCGACAGGAAGAGACCCAGTACTTC.

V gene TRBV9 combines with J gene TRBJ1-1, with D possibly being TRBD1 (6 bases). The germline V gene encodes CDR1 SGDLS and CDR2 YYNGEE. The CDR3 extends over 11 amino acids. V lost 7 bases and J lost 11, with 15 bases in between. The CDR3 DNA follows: TGTGCCAGCGGAAACAGGGAGCGGGCTTTCTTT. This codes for CASGNRERAFF.

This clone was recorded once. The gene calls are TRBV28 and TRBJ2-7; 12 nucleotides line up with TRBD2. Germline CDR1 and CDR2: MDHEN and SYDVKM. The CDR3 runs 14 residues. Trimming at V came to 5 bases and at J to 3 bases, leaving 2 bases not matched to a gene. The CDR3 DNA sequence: TGTGCCAGCAGTCCTAGCGGGGGGGACTACGAGCAGTACTTC. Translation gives CASSPSGGDYEQYF.

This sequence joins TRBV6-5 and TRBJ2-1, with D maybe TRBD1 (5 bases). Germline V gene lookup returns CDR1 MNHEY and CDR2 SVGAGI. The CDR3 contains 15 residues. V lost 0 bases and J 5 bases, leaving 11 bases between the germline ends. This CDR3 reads CASSYSIGHNNEQFF. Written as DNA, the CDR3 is TGTGCCAGCAGTTACTCGATTGGACACAACAATGAGCAGTTCTTC.

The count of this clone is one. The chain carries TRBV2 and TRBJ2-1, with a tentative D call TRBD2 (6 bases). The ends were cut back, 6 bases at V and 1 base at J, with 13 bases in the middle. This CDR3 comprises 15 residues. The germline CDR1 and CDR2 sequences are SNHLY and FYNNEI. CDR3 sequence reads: CASRPRGSSYNEQFF. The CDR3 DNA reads TGTGCCAGCAGACCGCGGGGCAGTTCCTACAATGAGCAGTTCTTC.

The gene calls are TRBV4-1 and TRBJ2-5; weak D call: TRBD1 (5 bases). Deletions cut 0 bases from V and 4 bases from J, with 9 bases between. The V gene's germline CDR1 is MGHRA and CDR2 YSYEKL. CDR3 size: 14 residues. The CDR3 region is CASSQDDSLETQYF. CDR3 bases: TGCGCCAGCAGCCAAGATGACAGTCTAGAGACCCAGTACTTC.

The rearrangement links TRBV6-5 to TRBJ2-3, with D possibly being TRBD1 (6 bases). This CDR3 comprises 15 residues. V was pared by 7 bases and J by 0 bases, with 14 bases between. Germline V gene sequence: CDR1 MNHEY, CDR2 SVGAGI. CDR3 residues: CASIQTGASTDTQYF. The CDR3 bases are TGTGCCAGCATTCAGACAGGCGCTAGCACAGATACGCAGTATTTT.